This entry concerns a single TCR beta chain. TCR beta cDNA was reverse-transcribed from about 500 ng of total RNA. The reaction used a constant-region primer and ProtoScript II reverse transcriptase. What produced the TCR beta libraries was three nested multiplex PCR rounds using slightly modified ARM-PCR. TRBV1-TRBV30 forward primers paired with a C-beta reverse primer drove the first two PCR rounds, about 10 cycles each. TCRdb re-called the multiplex PCR reads through MiXCR, storing one row per CDR3 protein. This table holds 150,000 to 200,000 distinct CDR3 sequences, about 65% found once. The researchers obtained blood RNA from unsorted whole blood and also extracted germline DNA. The record originates from a study of tumor-infiltrating lymphocytes in primary liver carcinoma. Across the study: Donors underwent surgery for histopathologically diagnosed primary liver carcinoma.

V was trimmed by 0 bases and J by 7 bases, leaving 11 bases between them. The CDR3 has 14 residues. CDR1 is SGHRS and CDR2 is YFSETQ in the germline V gene. This rearrangement joins TRBV5-1 to TRBJ2-1; D is uncertain. Sample: peripheral blood. The clonotype originates from a woman aged 55-75 years with primary liver carcinoma and hepatitis B virus infection. The CDR3 is CASSLGLTGNEQFF. CDR3 in DNA: TGCGCCAGCAGCTTGGGACTGACTGGAAATGAGCAGTTCTTC.